A single sample gave rise to the 17 T cell receptor beta chains below, sequenced in a study of cytomegalovirus exposure and HLA in healthy donors. The PCR employed 60 Vbeta primers together with 13 Jbeta primers. Sequencing used immunoSEQ multiplex PCR; TCRdb keeps in-frame clones, though not all of them. The sample includes fewer than 150,000 clones, 70% to 80% of them seen just once. Input material: PBMCs. Every receptor here comes from a male donor in good health and CMV-seronegative.

The rearrangement links TRBV30 to TRBJ2-5; TRBD2 might be the D (6 bases). Trimming cost V 0 bases and J 1 base, with 6 bases left between them. The CDR3 sequence is 13 residues long. CDR1 is GTSNPN, CDR2 SVGIG, per germline (reference sequence). CDR3 DNA sequence: TGTGCCTGGAGTGTGGGAGGCCAAGAGACCCAGTACTTC. Amino acid sequence: CAWSVGGQETQYF.

The chain combines TRBV19 with TRBJ1-6; unclear D gene. The CDR3 runs 13 residues. V lost 1 base, J lost 6 bases, and 4 bases lay in between. Germline lookup yields CDR1 LNHDA and CDR2 SQIVND (reference sequence). CDR3: CASSIGGNSPLHF. DNA for the CDR3: TGTGCCAGTAGTATAGGAGGTAATTCACCCCTCCACTTT.

This clone was picked up one time. The CDR3 DNA sequence: TGCGCCAGCAGCTTCGAAACACCAGCGAACACCGGGGAGCTGTTTTTT. Translating gives CASSFETPANTGELFF. V is TRBV5-1 and J is TRBJ2-2; no firm D call. The CDR3 is 16 amino acids. V lost 2 bases and J lost 0, with 11 bases in between. Germline V gives CDR1 SGHRS, CDR2 YFSETQ.

The V call is TRBV27, the J call TRBJ1-1; D remains unclear. The CDR3 covers 13 residues. Trimming cost V 5 bases and J 7 bases, with 14 bases left between them. Germline V gene lookup returns CDR1 MNHEY and CDR2 SMNVEV (reference sequence). The CDR3: CASSPISRVEAFF. The DNA for the CDR3 is TGTGCCAGCAGTCCCATTTCCCGGGTTGAAGCTTTCTTT.

The chain carries TRBV28 and TRBJ1-2, with 12 bases fitting TRBD1. The CDR3 runs 17 residues. Germline lookup yields CDR1 MDHEN and CDR2 SYDVKM. Germline trimming cut 8 bases from V and 2 bases from J; bases unmatched to any gene: 12. The CDR3 DNA is TGTGCCAGCCTACCCGCCGGGACAGGGGGCTCGAACTATGGCTACACCTTC. This sequence encodes CASLPAGTGGSNYGYTF.

This clone was recorded once. The rearrangement uses TRBV5-6 and TRBJ1-6; 7 nucleotides align to TRBD1. Looked up from germline, CDR1 is SGHDT and CDR2 is YYEEEE. The CDR3 has 16 amino acids. The V gene end was trimmed by 0 bases and the J gene end by 5 bases; junction bases not matched to a gene: 5. CDR3 sequence: CASSLGAGGDNSPLHF. CDR3 DNA: TGTGCCAGCAGCTTGGGGGCAGGGGGAGATAATTCACCCCTCCACTTT. Drawing the rest from reference TRBV5-6 and TRBJ1-6, the complete variable domain is DAGVTQSPTHLIKTRGQQVTLRCSPKSGHDTVSWYQQALGQGPQFIFQYYEEEERQRGNFPDRFSGHQFPNYSSELNVNALLLGDSALYLCASSLGAGGDNSPLHFGNGTRLTVT.

Of note for this clone: The junction differs from germline at one of its ends, possibly a read error. The rearrangement links TRBV7-7 to TRBJ2-5; 8 bases are shared with TRBD1. CDR3 length: 16 amino acids. Germline CDR1 is SSHAT and CDR2 is FNYEAQ (reference sequence). CDR3 sequence (DNA): TGTGCTAGCAGCTTAGGGTCGGACAGGGCTGTCGAGACCCAGTACTTC. Amino acid sequence: CASSLGSDRAVETQYF.

The genes are TRBV9 and TRBJ2-7, with D possibly matching TRBD1 (5 bases). Germline CDR1 is SGDLS and CDR2 is YYNGEE. The CDR3 length is 15 residues. V was clipped by 3 bases and J by 3 bases, with 16 bases between them. DNA for the CDR3: TGTGCCAGCAGCGCCCTCAGGGTCATGGGCTACGAGCAGTACTTC. Its translation: CASSALRVMGYEQYF.

This chain connects TRBV6-1 to TRBJ1-5, with D perhaps TRBD1 (5 bases). The CDR3 runs 15 residues. V gave up 6 bases and J gave up 3 bases, with 15 bases separating them. Germline lookup yields CDR1 MNHNS and CDR2 SASEGT. The CDR3 loop reads CASSPTGTANQPQHF. The CDR3 nucleotides are TGTGCCAGCAGCCCCACCGGGACTGCCAATCAGCCCCAGCATTTT.

The V gene is TRBV2, the J gene TRBJ1-1, with 9 positions matching TRBD1. Germline lookup yields CDR1 SNHLY and CDR2 FYNNEI. The CDR3 covers 12 residues. Unmatched junction bases numbered 12, after V lost 11 bases and J lost 11 bases. CDR3 in DNA: TGTGCCGCGTCCCGGGACAGGGTTGGGGCTTTCTTT. It is translated as CAASRDRVGAFF.

The chain carries TRBV6-1 and TRBJ1-1; D perhaps matches TRBD1 (5 bases). V lost 1 base and J lost 10, with 19 bases in between. This CDR3 region has 15 residues. Germline CDR1 and CDR2: MNHNS and SASEGT. The CDR3 sequence: CASSEGGPRVRSAFF. The CDR3, as DNA: TGTGCCAGCAGTGAAGGGGGCCCCAGGGTCAGGTCAGCTTTCTTT.

This clone was found a few times. The chain employs TRBV7-9 and TRBJ2-3; the match to TRBD2 covers 7 bases. The CDR3 consists of 13 residues. The J segment lost 6 bases and the V segment lost 4 bases, leaving 4 bases of the junction unmatched. The germline gives CDR1 SEHNR, CDR2 FQNEAQ (reference sequence). The chain's CDR3 is CASSSVGGDTQYF. CDR3 nucleotides: TGTGCCAGCAGCTCGGTGGGGGGGGATACGCAGTATTTT.

The CDR3 sequence is CASSLEEGSREQFF. CDR3 sequence (DNA): TGTGCCAGCAGCTTAGAGGAGGGGTCCCGTGAGCAGTTCTTC. The V gene is TRBV11-1, the J gene TRBJ2-1; possibly TRBD2 for D (6 bases). The CDR3 extends over 14 amino acids. V lost 1 base and J 9 bases, leaving 13 bases between the germline ends. Germline lookup yields CDR1 SGHAT and CDR2 FQDESV (reference sequence).

The rearrangement joins TRBV11-2 to TRBJ1-2; no reliable D call. CDR1 SGHAT and CDR2 FQNNGV come from the germline V gene. The CDR3 extends over 14 amino acids. V shed 0 bases and J shed 6 bases, with 11 bases lying between them. The CDR3 spells CASSLDLTVNGYTF. The CDR3 bases are TGTGCCAGCAGCTTAGATCTTACGGTCAATGGCTACACCTTC.

CDR3 coding DNA: TGCGCCAGCAGCTTAAACACAGGGGGGAACTATGGCTACACCTTC. This codes for CASSLNTGGNYGYTF. The chain employs TRBV5-1 and TRBJ1-2, with 8 positions matching TRBD1. After removal of 2 bases from V and 2 bases from J, the junction contained 5 bases not matched to a gene. Germline V CDR1 and CDR2: SGHRS, YFSETQ. This CDR3 spans 15 amino acids.

The chain links TRBV5-4 to TRBJ1-4, with D unclear. CDR1 and CDR2 from the germline V gene are SGHNT and YYREEE (reference sequence). With 4 bases removed from V and 6 bases from J, the gap between germline ends came to 13 bases. The CDR3 length is 14 residues. The CDR3 here is CASSPQQTDEKLFF. As DNA, the CDR3 is TGTGCCAGCAGCCCGCAACAGACCGATGAAAAACTGTTTTTT.

The rearrangement links TRBV5-4 to TRBJ2-7; perhaps TRBD1 as D (6 bases). V lost 1 base and J 6 bases, leaving 14 bases between the germline ends. Germline V gene sequence: CDR1 SGHNT, CDR2 YYREEE (reference sequence). This CDR3 has 14 residues. In DNA form, the CDR3 reads TGTGCCAGCAGCTTGCAGGGGCTAGAAGGCGAGCAGTACTTC. Translation gives CASSLQGLEGEQYF.